A selection of T cell receptor beta chains follows, all from one sample in a study of siplizumab effects on memory and regulatory T cells. TCRdb's copy holds only in-frame clones and misses some; the assay was immunoSEQ multiplex PCR. The data show 75,000 to 100,000 clones, 94% seen once. Source material: non-Treg CD4+ T cells sorted from blood. The source is a human donor in good health. The CDR3 runs from the conserved cysteine through the conserved F or W. The D gene is left open where the match is weak. Clone size appears in some rows only: once, few, many, or a class for an expanded clone.

J,size,V,D,DNA,CDR3
TRBJ1-6,-,TRBV6-1,-,TGTGCCAGCAGCGGACAGATAAATAATTCACCCCTCCACTTT,CASSGQINNSPLHF
TRBJ2-2,-,TRBV4-2,TRBD2,TGTGCCAGCAGCCCACGGACTAGCGGGAGTAGCTCCGGGGAGCTGTTTTTT,CASSPRTSGSSSGELFF
TRBJ2-7,-,TRBV7-2,-,TGTGCCAGCAGCTTGGTGAGGGGAGAGCAGTACTTC,CASSLVRGEQYF
TRBJ1-5,-,TRBV7-9,-,TGTGCCAGCGCGGCCGGGGCCGCCAATCAGCCCCAGCATTTT,CASAAGAANQPQHF
TRBJ2-7,-,TRBV5-6,-,TGTGCCAGCAGCTTGGAAGCTAGTTTGGCGGAGCAGTACTTC,CASSLEASLAEQYF
TRBJ1-2,once,TRBV30,-,TGTGCCTGGAACGGGTCGGTTAATGGCTACACCTTC,CAWNGSVNGYTF
TRBJ1-3,-,TRBV19,-,TGTGCCAGTAGTATATCGGCGTTATCTGGAAACACCATATATTTT,CASSISALSGNTIYF
TRBJ2-7,once,TRBV7-2,TRBD2,TGTGCCAGCAGCTTAGCTGAGATACGCGGGAGCTTCTACGAGCAGTACTTC,CASSLAEIRGSFYEQYF
TRBJ1-1,-,TRBV10-3,-,TGTGCCATCGGGAGAGGGGTGACTGAAGCTTTCTTT,CAIGRGVTEAFF
TRBJ2-7,-,TRBV18,-,TGTGCCAGCTCTCCCGGGCCGTTCTACGAGCAGTACTTC,CASSPGPFYEQYF
TRBJ2-3,-,TRBV7-3,TRBD1,TGTGCCAGCAGCCGGGACAGGGCCCCAGATACGCAGTATTTT,CASSRDRAPDTQYF
TRBJ1-1,-,TRBV7-9,-,TGTGCCAGCAGCTTAGTTTCTCACGGAGACACTGAAGCTTTCTTT,CASSLVSHGDTEAFF
TRBJ2-5,-,TRBV2,-,TGTGCCAGCAGTGTTGTTTTACCGGGAGAGCGGAAAGAGACCCAGTACTTC,CASSVVLPGERKETQYF
TRBJ1-3,-,TRBV5-1,TRBD1,TGCGCCAGCAGCTTGGTCGGAGGGGGCGAGGGAAACACCATATATTTT,CASSLVGGGEGNTIYF